The sequence of this TCR beta chain was determined in a study of regulatory T cells in long-lasting Graves disease (dated by TCRdb to the early 2020s). Context from the whole study: Persistent Graves' disease was defined as antithyroid drug treatment for over 5 years with persistently positive TSH receptor autoantibodies. Patients with persistent Graves' disease were compared with patients with newly diagnosed Graves' disease using TCR sequencing and RNA sequencing of peripheral blood. The study was conducted in China and was registered as a clinical trial. TCR sequencing covered some 13 persistent and around 20 newly diagnosed Graves' disease patients, 33 samples in total. Antithyroid drugs had been taken for approximately 9.5 years on average by persistent Graves' disease patients in the clinical cohort.

The CDR3 has 14 amino acids, counting the end cysteine and phenylalanine. The entry retains the CDR3 DNA only, 42 bases that are in frame from base 1. V is reduced by 0 bases and J by 6 bases, leaving a spacing of 13 bases between them. From a lookup of the germline V gene (reference sequence), CDR1 and CDR2 are DFQATT and SNEGSKA. The method behind the library was multiplex PCR. For sequencing, an Illumina HiSeq 4000 was employed. TCR beta libraries were built with iRepertoire HTBI primers and Arm-PCR amplification of CDR3 regions. Before sequencing, the PCR products went through gel purification. In the paper's pipeline: Across samples, approximately 68 TRBV and 13 to 15 TRBJ segments were identified and used for gene usage analysis of CDR3 amino acid clonotypes. Filtered high-quality paired reads were merged into contigs using COPE and FqMerger. BLAST was used to align contigs to the IMGT TRBV, TRBD and TRBJ reference genes, and CDR3 was defined following IMGT. Any clonotype with a frequency above 0.1% was counted as a highly expanded clone. Shannon entropy was used to measure repertoire diversity, and the Gini coefficient was used to measure V-J evenness. A clonotype was considered public if more than one individual shared it. TCRdb trimmed the raw reads at Q25, called clones with MiXCR and kept productive beta chains. Under each unique CDR3 protein, matching rows form one entry showing the most common genes and DNA. None of the V and J calls come from the authors' own analysis; TCRdb made them. The sample table records around 460,000 distinct CDR3 sequences; around a fifth of these occur just once. Over 10% of the sample is held by the ten biggest clonotypes.

This sample's time point label indicates: persistent/refractory GD, antithyroid drugs over 5 years with positive TRAb. For both TCR sequencing and RNA sequencing, RNA was extracted from PBMCs in TRIzol. The diagnosis of Graves' disease followed American Thyroid Association guidelines. Recruitment of patients was carried out at an endocrinology department in Xi'an, China. Each patient gave 9 to 10 milliliters of peripheral blood, collected in an EDTA anticoagulant tube. Ficoll Paque Plus density gradient separation was used to isolate PBMCs, and no additional T cell sorting was done. An Agilent 2100 Bioanalyzer and agarose gel were used to check RNA quality, and a NanoDrop 2000 was used to measure RNA concentration. The full study reports these points: Lower TCR Shannon entropy and fewer highly expanded clones were observed in persistent Graves' disease patients than in newly diagnosed patients, which suggested clonal expansion. Persistent patients shared more public clonotypes among themselves (2,741) than newly diagnosed patients did (over 900). Sequencing and analysis were restricted to the TCR beta chain. Persistent disease showed preferential use of TRBV28, TRBJ1-2 and TRBJ2-5, whereas newly diagnosed disease favored TRBV20-1 and TRBJ2-1. The small sample size was acknowledged by the authors as a limitation that may reduce accuracy. Peripheral blood alone was examined, since thyroid tissue, which constituted the primary lesion, could not be accessed.

As concerns this clonotype: Its antigen specificity is not known. One base away there is no much larger clone; base qualities are not given.

The rearranged segments are TRBV20-1 and TRBJ2-3, with TRBD1 tentatively as D gene (6 bases match). This TCR came from a female donor with Graves disease. This sample comprised peripheral blood mononuclear cells (PBMCs), obtained when the disease was refractory, from a patient treated with antithyroid drugs. Here the CDR3 is given as CSAREIQGTDTQYF. The sequenced DNA is TGCAGTGCTAGAGAAATCCAGGGGACGGATACGCAGTATTTT.